The 28 T cell receptor beta chains below all came from one sample that was sequenced in a study of regulatory T cells in long-lasting Graves disease. Libraries of TCR beta came from iRepertoire HTBI primers plus Arm-PCR of CDR3 regions. TCRdb ran MiXCR on the multiplex PCR reads and lists one entry per CDR3 protein. The sample includes some 460,000 distinct CDR3 sequences, 15% to 20% seen only once; the top ten take 12%. Time point meaning: newly diagnosed GD, antithyroid drugs for less than 3 months. Extracted PBMC RNA gave rise to the TCR library. These data were also reused for a study on T cells in Graves' hyperthyroidism and ophthalmopathy.

The material was peripheral blood mononuclear cells (PBMCs), obtained at new diagnosis, from a patient treated with antithyroid drugs. The receptors originated from a middle-aged man with Graves disease.

The sample holds a few counts of this clonotype. This may be a read error: a much more frequent sequence differs by one nucleotide. V gene TRBV2 combines with J gene TRBJ1-1; D gene ambiguous. The CDR3 has 14 residues. Germline lookup yields CDR1 SNHLY and CDR2 FYNNEI. CDR3 sequence: CASSLRSMNIEAFF. The CDR3 nucleotides are TGTGCCAGCAGTCTACGGAGCATGAACATTGAAGCTTTCTTT.

This clonotype was seen at least ten times. V gene TRBV11-2 combines with J gene TRBJ2-3, with 10 bases lining up with TRBD2. This CDR3 has 16 amino acids. Trimming cost V 3 bases and J 3 bases; bases outside gene matches: 6. Germline V CDR1 and CDR2: SGHAT, FQNNGV. Written as DNA, the CDR3 is TGTGCCAGCAGCTTCCAAGCGGGAGGGTTGACAGATACGCAGTATTTT. It codes for CASSFQAGGLTDTQYF.

This clonotype was observed many times. The chain joins TRBV2 to TRBJ2-7; 8 bases align to TRBD2. Looked up from germline, CDR1 is SNHLY and CDR2 is FYNNEI. V lost 4 bases and J lost 8; bases outside the gene matches: 4. The CDR3 runs to 12 residues. The DNA of the CDR3 is TGTGCCAGCAGTGTTAGACTAGCGAAGCAGTACTTC. Translation gives CASSVRLAKQYF.

This clonotype was counted only a few times. The rearrangement joins TRBV24-1 to TRBJ2-7, with a tentative D call TRBD2 (6 bases). The V end lost 3 bases, the J end lost 1 base, and 9 bases lay between the germline ends. Germline loops: CDR1 KGHDR, CDR2 SFDVKD. The CDR3 has 14 amino acids. The CDR3: CATSDTGSSYEQYF. In DNA form, the CDR3 reads TGTGCCACCAGTGATACCGGGAGTTCCTACGAGCAGTACTTC.

This clonotype appeared a few times. V usage is TRBV6-2 or TRBV6-3 and J usage is TRBJ2-7; 11 bases match TRBD2. This CDR3 has 15 residues. V lost 5 bases, J lost 4 bases, and 7 bases stayed unmatched. Germline lookup yields CDR1 MNHEY and CDR2 SVGEGT. CDR3 residues: CASSVPGLAEYEQYF. The CDR3 nucleotides read TGTGCCAGCAGTGTCCCGGGACTAGCGGAGTACGAGCAGTACTTC.

The chain joins TRBV5-1 to TRBJ1-2, with D unresolved. V was clipped by 1 base and J by 4 bases, with 8 bases between them. CDR3 length equals 13 residues. Germline values: CDR1 SGHRS, CDR2 YFSETQ. The CDR3 region is CASSLTERYGYTF. CDR3 DNA sequence: TGCGCCAGCAGCTTGACAGAACGCTATGGCTACACCTTC.

This clonotype has ten or more counts. V usage is TRBV3-1 and J usage is TRBJ1-2; tentatively, D is TRBD1 (6 bases). Trimming removed 3 bases from V and 5 bases from J, with 16 bases in between. Per germline, CDR1 LGHDT and CDR2 YNNKEL (reference sequence). The CDR3 totals 15 residues. CDR3 DNA: TGTGCCAGCAGCCACTCTACAGGGCCGATGTATGGCTACACCTTC. It yields the protein CASSHSTGPMYGYTF.

This clonotype occurred a few times. A much larger clone lies one base from this, so it may be a read error. V is TRBV28 and J is TRBJ1-2, with D possibly TRBD1 on 6 matching bases. This CDR3 region has 14 residues. Germline loops: CDR1 MDHEN, CDR2 SYDVKM. CDR3 nucleotides: TGTGCCAGCAGTTTATCAGGGGCCCTCTATGTCTACACCTTC. This translates into CASSLSGALYVYTF.

This clonotype was counted between two and nine times. The rearrangement links TRBV19 to TRBJ2-5, with 10 bases matching TRBD1. Looked up from germline, CDR1 is LNHDA and CDR2 is SQIVND (reference sequence). CDR3 size: 14 residues. Trimming cost V 7 bases and J 5 bases; bases outside gene matches: 7. CDR3 bases: TGTGCCAGTACCCCCCGGGGACAGGGGGAGACCCAGTACTTC. Its translation is CASTPRGQGETQYF. Full variable domain (rest looked up from reference TRBV19 and TRBJ2-5): DGGITQSPKYLFRKEGQNVTLSCEQNLNHDAMYWYRQDPGQGLRLIYYSQIVNDFQKGDIAEGYSVSREKKESFPLTVTSAQKNPTAFYLCASTPRGQGETQYFGPGTRLLVL.

This clonotype was counted at least ten times. The rearrangement uses TRBV29-1 and TRBJ2-1, with D perhaps TRBD2 (6 bases). V was cut by 3 bases and J by 0 bases, with 6 bases left in between. Germline CDR1 and CDR2: SQVTM and ANQGSEA. The CDR3 spans 13 residues. The CDR3 bases are TGCAGCGTTGACGGGAGCTCCTACAATGAGCAGTTCTTC. Protein product: CSVDGSSYNEQFF.

This clonotype was found many times. The J gene is TRBJ1-1, the V gene TRBV11-3; D not resolved. Germline values: CDR1 SGHNT, CDR2 YENEEA. Trimming shortened V by 0 bases and J by 2 bases, and 7 bases separated the two germline ends. The CDR3 has 14 amino acids. This CDR3 reads CASSLDSPNTEAFF. The CDR3 nucleotides read TGTGCCAGCAGCTTAGATTCGCCCAACACTGAAGCTTTCTTT.

The gene calls are TRBV3-1 and TRBJ2-2, with D possibly being TRBD2 (6 bases). Germline assignment: CDR1 LGHDT and CDR2 YNNKEL (reference sequence). This CDR3 is built from 15 residues. With 4 bases removed from V and 2 bases from J, the gap between germline ends came to 11 bases. CDR3 DNA sequence: TGTGCCAGCAGCCTCATAGCGGTAAACACCGGGGAGCTGTTTTTT. Amino acids: CASSLIAVNTGELFF.

This clonotype occurred many times. CDR3 coding DNA: TGTGCCATCAGTGAGTCGGAGGGGAGCGGAAAGCAGTTCTTC. Protein sequence: CAISESEGSGKQFF. The chain joins TRBV10-3 to TRBJ2-1; possibly TRBD2 for D (6 bases). CDR1 is ENHRY and CDR2 is SYGVKD in the germline V gene. This CDR3 has 14 amino acids. V dropped 0 bases and J dropped 11 bases, with 14 bases sitting between them.

The gene calls are TRBV5-1 and TRBJ2-1; the match to TRBD2 covers 13 bases. The germline V gene encodes CDR1 SGHRS and CDR2 YFSETQ. Trimming removed 4 bases from V and 9 bases from J; junction bases left unmatched: 7. The CDR3 extends over 15 amino acids. CDR3 coding DNA: TGCGCCAGCAGCGCGGGACTAGCGGGAAGGGGTGAGCAGTTCTTC. This encodes CASSAGLAGRGEQFF.

The sample holds many counts of this clonotype. CDR3 nucleotide sequence: TGTGCCAGCAGTTTAGTTGGACAGGGGGGCGATGAGCAGTTCTTC. Amino acid sequence: CASSLVGQGGDEQFF. V and J are TRBV28 and TRBJ2-1; 10 bases match TRBD1. Looked up from germline, CDR1 is MDHEN and CDR2 is SYDVKM. Losses at the gene ends were 2 bases for V and 8 bases for J; bases not matched to a gene: 6. The CDR3 sequence is 15 residues long.

This clonotype was detected many times. J is TRBJ2-7 and V is TRBV3-1, with D perhaps assigned TRBD1 or TRBD2 (5 bases each). Germline V lookup: CDR1 LGHDT, CDR2 YNNKEL (reference sequence). V gave up 2 bases and J gave up 3 bases, with 11 bases separating them. This CDR3 is 14 amino acids long. The CDR3 is CASSQKRGGYEQYF. The CDR3 DNA sequence: TGTGCCAGCAGCCAAAAGAGGGGCGGCTACGAGCAGTACTTC.

This clonotype showed up many times. The genes are TRBV28 and TRBJ1-6, with D unclear. Between the trimmed V and J ends, which lost 7 bases and 7 bases, there was a span of 14 bases. CDR1 and CDR2 from the germline V gene are MDHEN and SYDVKM. The CDR3 contains 14 residues. For the CDR3, the DNA is TGTGCCAGCACCTTACGACCGAAGAATTCACCCCTCCACTTT. It codes for CASTLRPKNSPLHF.

The V and J genes are TRBV6-1 and TRBJ1-2; D perhaps matches TRBD1 (6 bases). Looked up from germline, CDR1 is MNHNS and CDR2 is SASEGT. The CDR3 is made up of 17 amino acids. Deletions cut 10 bases from V and 5 bases from J, with 29 bases between. The chain's CDR3 is CATSELGGSAGRYGYTF. The DNA of the CDR3 is TGTGCCACCTCGGAATTAGGGGGATCCGCCGGAAGATATGGCTACACCTTC.

There are many counts of this clonotype. V gene TRBV28 combines with J gene TRBJ2-7, with 12 bases lining up with TRBD2. With 8 bases clipped from V and 3 bases from J, the junction kept 8 bases outside the gene matches. The V gene's germline CDR1 is MDHEN and CDR2 SYDVKM. This CDR3 has 15 amino acids. CDR3 bases: TGTGCCAGCGGCTTACCTAGCGGGAGGGGCTACGAGCAGTACTTC. It yields the protein CASGLPSGRGYEQYF.

The table lists this clonotype with many counts. The chain couples TRBV6-5 to TRBJ2-3, with 8 positions matching TRBD2. The CDR3 is 14 residues long. The junction had 2 bases not matched to a gene; V was cut back by 2 bases and J by 4 bases. The V gene's germline CDR1 is MNHEY and CDR2 SVGAGI. DNA for the CDR3: TGTGCCAGCAGTTACCGGGAGGGCCCAGATACGCAGTATTTT. Translation gives CASSYREGPDTQYF.

As regards this clonotype: A much bigger clone sits one base away, suggesting this may be a read error. The chain has TRBV20-1 and TRBJ2-1; no clear D. Germline V lookup: CDR1 DFQATT, CDR2 SNEGSKA (reference sequence). This CDR3 spans 13 amino acids. The germline V and J ends were trimmed by 1 base and 10 bases, with 14 bases remaining between them. Here the CDR3 reads CSARGISSYEQFF. The CDR3 nucleotides read TGCAGTGCTAGAGGAATTAGCTCCTACGAGCAGTTCTTC.

Comment on this clonotype: This likely comes from a read error, as the CDR3 has no conserved phenylalanine or tryptophan at its end. The chain is built from TRBV10-2 and TRBJ2-2; D may be TRBD1 or TRBD2 (5 bases each). CDR1 is WSHSY and CDR2 is SAAADI in the germline V gene. The V end was cut by 7 bases, the J end by 4 bases, with 13 bases between. The CDR3 totals 14 residues. For the CDR3, the DNA is TGCGCCAGCATGTGGGGGTACGGCACCGGGGAGCTGTTTCTT. This gives the protein CASMWGYGTGELFL.

This clonotype was counted many times. V gene TRBV2 combines with J gene TRBJ2-5; TRBD2 agrees at 9 bases. This CDR3 has 15 residues. Germline CDR1 is SNHLY and CDR2 is FYNNEI. V was pared by 0 bases and J by 6 bases, with 5 bases of the junction left unmatched. The CDR3 reads CASSEASGSKKTQYF. In DNA form, the CDR3 reads TGTGCCAGCAGTGAAGCTAGCGGGAGTAAGAAGACCCAGTACTTC.

This clonotype showed up many times. The chain carries TRBV20-1 and TRBJ2-1, with 9 bases that match TRBD2. From germline, CDR1 is DFQATT and CDR2 SNEGSKA (reference sequence). With V trimmed by 5 bases and J by 10 bases, 12 bases remained unmatched. The CDR3 loop spans 14 amino acids. Written as DNA, the CDR3 is TGCAGTGCTCAGAGGAGAGCGGGAGGTAACGAGCAGTTCTTC. Encoded protein: CSAQRRAGGNEQFF.

The table lists this clonotype with a few counts. The chain is built from TRBV28 and TRBJ1-6; tentative D call: TRBD1 (5 bases). The V end was cut by 1 base, the J end by 2 bases, with 9 bases between. Germline-derived CDR1 and CDR2 are MDHEN and SYDVKM. This CDR3 is 16 amino acids long. The CDR3, as DNA: TGTGCCAGCAGTTTATACCGGGGCACCTATAATTCACCCCTCCACTTT. Residues: CASSLYRGTYNSPLHF. The variable domain in full, completed from reference TRBV28 and TRBJ1-6, reads DVKVTQSSRYLVKRTGEKVFLECVQDMDHENMFWYRQDPGLGLRLIYFSYDVKMKEKGDIPEGYSVSREKKERFSLILESASTNQTSMYLCASSLYRGTYNSPLHFGNGTRLTVT.

This chain links TRBV29-1 with TRBJ1-4; TRBD1 matches at 12 bases. This CDR3 is 13 amino acids long. The germline gives CDR1 SQVTM, CDR2 ANQGSEA. Trimming took 6 bases from V and 12 from J; bases not matched to a gene: 8. DNA of the CDR3: TGCAGCGTCGGGACAGGGGGCCCCGAGGAACTGTTTTTT. It specifies CSVGTGGPEELFF.

This clonotype occurred many times. The J gene is TRBJ2-1, the V gene TRBV30, with TRBD2 matching over 14 bases. CDR3 length: 15 amino acids. V was clipped by 2 bases and J by 10 bases; unmatched bases: 7. Germline V gene lookup returns CDR1 GTSNPN and CDR2 SVGIG (reference sequence). The CDR3 loop reads CAWSLSTSGRAEQFF. In DNA form, the CDR3 reads TGTGCCTGGAGTTTATCGACTAGCGGGAGGGCCGAGCAGTTCTTC. Together with reference TRBV30 and TRBJ2-1, the CDR3 gives the full variable domain: SQTIHQWPATLVQPVGSPLSLECTVEGTSNPNLYWYRQAAGRGLQLLFYSVGIGQISSEVPQNLSASRPQDRQFILSSKKLLLSDSGFYLCAWSLSTSGRAEQFFGPGTRLTVL.

In its sample, this clonotype was seen many times. In nucleotides, the CDR3 is TGCAGTGCCAGGGGTGGGGAGACCCAGTACTTC. Translating it yields CSARGGETQYF. The V call is TRBV20-1, the J call TRBJ2-5; tentative D call: TRBD1 (6 bases). CDR3 length equals 11 residues. Germline CDR1 and CDR2: DFQATT and SNEGSKA (reference sequence). Trimming took 6 bases from V and 5 from J, leaving 10 bases between them.